Presented here are 29 T cell receptor beta chains from one specimen sequenced in a study of cytomegalovirus exposure and HLA in healthy donors. PCR involved 60 Vbeta and 13 Jbeta primers. Sequenced by immunoSEQ multiplex PCR; TCRdb stores in-frame clones only, minus some. The data contain 210,000 or so clones, about 85% of them seen just once; the ten biggest clones take up around 0.22%. The sample taken for sequencing was PBMCs. These receptor sequences come from a girl aged 2 to 9 in good health and CMV-seronegative.

This clone was detected a few times. The V and J genes are TRBV6-5 and TRBJ2-7; D gene unclear. This CDR3 region has 13 residues. CDR1 is MNHEY, CDR2 SVGAGI, per germline. Trimming left V 7 bases short and J 4 bases short, with 14 bases between. CDR3 DNA sequence: TGTGCCAGCACGCGGAGCGAGACTTACGAGCAGTACTTC. It translates to CASTRSETYEQYF.

This clone was observed a single time. The V and J genes are TRBV12-5 and TRBJ1-2; 12 nucleotides align to TRBD1. The germline CDR1 and CDR2 sequences are LGHNT and FRNRAP. V shed 0 bases and J 0 bases; nucleotides not matched to a gene: 23. The CDR3 totals 24 residues. Here the CDR3 DNA reads TGTGCTAGTGGTTTGGTACTTTCTGGGGCGAAGGGACAGGGGGCCCTCCTAGCTAACTATGGCTACACCTTC. Translated, it gives CASGLVLSGAKGQGALLANYGYTF.

The V gene is TRBV11-2, the J gene TRBJ2-1; TRBD2 aligns across 13 bases. Germline V CDR1 and CDR2: SGHAT, FQNNGV. Trimming at V came to 2 bases and at J to 4 bases, leaving 5 bases not matched to a gene. The CDR3 length is 17 residues. In DNA form, the CDR3 reads TGTGCCAGCAGCTTACTGACTAGCGGGAGGTATTACAATGAGCAGTTCTTC. Translated: CASSLLTSGRYYNEQFF.

This chain connects TRBV30 to TRBJ1-2; TRBD1 aligns across 12 bases. The germline CDR1 and CDR2 sequences are GTSNPN and SVGIG (reference sequence). Unmatched junction bases numbered 7, after V lost 3 bases and J lost 5 bases. The CDR3 has 15 residues. Here the CDR3 reads CAWRGQGARKYGYTF. CDR3 in DNA: TGTGCCTGGAGGGGACAGGGGGCACGGAAGTATGGCTACACCTTC.

V usage is TRBV5-4 and J usage is TRBJ2-7, with 7 bases aligning to TRBD1. Unmatched junction bases numbered 8, after V lost 4 bases and J lost 7 bases. This CDR3 has 13 residues. The germline gives CDR1 SGHNT, CDR2 YYREEE (reference sequence). The CDR3 region has the DNA TGTGCCAGCAGCGAAAGGGGGCTGTGGGAGCAGTACTTC. Its translation: CASSERGLWEQYF.

The chain combines TRBV7-8 with TRBJ2-3, with 10 nucleotides matching TRBD2. The CDR3 loop spans 16 amino acids. V lost 2 bases, J lost 4 bases, and 6 bases stayed unmatched. CDR1 SGHVS and CDR2 FQNEAQ come from the germline V gene. CDR3 DNA sequence: TGTGCCAGCAGCTTATTTCTAGCGGGAGAGCCAGATACGCAGTATTTT. Residues: CASSLFLAGEPDTQYF.

This chain joins TRBV19 and TRBJ1-1, with TRBD1 as a possible D gene (6 bases). Between the trimmed V and J ends, which lost 7 bases and 1 base, there was a span of 10 bases. This CDR3 is built from 13 residues. CDR1 is LNHDA and CDR2 is SQIVND in the germline V gene (reference sequence). CDR3 nucleotide sequence: TGTGCCAGTATGGCCAGGGGGAACACTGAAGCTTTCTTT. Amino acid sequence: CASMARGNTEAFF.

This clone was seen only once. The rearrangement joins TRBV2 to TRBJ2-3; 10 bases are a match to TRBD2. V dropped 7 bases and J dropped 2; count of bases not matched to a gene: 3. The CDR3 sequence is 14 residues long. The germline CDR1 and CDR2 sequences are SNHLY and FYNNEI. The DNA for the CDR3 is TGTGCCAGCAAAAGCGGGGGGGCCACAGATACGCAGTATTTT. Translated: CASKSGGATDTQYF.

This rearrangement joins TRBV9 to TRBJ2-3; TRBD2 is a possible D gene (6 bases). The ends were cut back, 0 bases at V and 6 bases at J, with 14 bases in the middle. In germline, CDR1 is SGDLS, CDR2 YYNGEE. The CDR3 is made up of 15 amino acids. The CDR3 coding sequence is TGTGCCAGCAGCGTAGTGACGGGGGTCAGGGATACGCAGTATTTT. Encoded protein: CASSVVTGVRDTQYF.

This chain links TRBV30 with TRBJ2-1; 9 bases agree with TRBD2. Germline trimming cut 8 bases from V and 7 bases from J; bases unmatched to any gene: 9. Germline CDR1 reads GTSNPN; CDR2 reads SVGIG (reference sequence). The CDR3 is made up of 13 amino acids. The CDR3 is CAGRRGGRNEQFF. CDR3 coding DNA: TGTGCCGGACGGCGGGGGGGGCGGAATGAGCAGTTCTTC. The full variable domain, with the rest looked up from reference TRBV30 and TRBJ2-1, is SQTIHQWPATLVQPVGSPLSLECTVEGTSNPNLYWYRQAAGRGLQLLFYSVGIGQISSEVPQNLSASRPQDRQFILSSKKLLLSDSGFYLCAGRRGGRNEQFFGPGTRLTVL.

J is TRBJ1-2 and V is TRBV2; the D is unclear. The CDR3 contains 15 residues. Germline V lookup: CDR1 SNHLY, CDR2 FYNNEI. V was pared by 5 bases and J by 4 bases, with 17 bases between. The CDR3 spells CASSPQPRNSYGYTF. CDR3 DNA: TGTGCCAGCAGTCCTCAACCCCGAAACAGCTATGGCTACACCTTC.

This chain connects TRBV6-5 to TRBJ2-1, with D hard to call. CDR3 length equals 12 residues. Germline V CDR1 and CDR2: MNHEY, SVGAGI. V lost 5 bases to trimming and J lost 9 bases, with 11 bases between them. The CDR3, as DNA: TGTGCCAGCAGTGAAGTGATGAGTGAGCAGTTCTTC. It yields the protein CASSEVMSEQFF.

The chain is built from TRBV6-5 and TRBJ2-3; TRBD1 agrees at 9 bases. Germline CDR1 MNHEY, CDR2 SVGAGI. This CDR3 is 15 amino acids long. V lost 6 bases to trimming and J lost 2 bases; unmatched junction nucleotides: 6. The CDR3 here is CASRTGTGYTDTQYF. In nucleotides, the CDR3 is TGTGCCAGCAGGACCGGGACAGGGTACACAGATACGCAGTATTTT.

V is TRBV7-2 and J is TRBJ2-5; 9 bases are shared with TRBD2. The germline V gene encodes CDR1 SGHTA and CDR2 FQGNSA. The CDR3 sequence is 17 residues long. J gave up 5 bases and V 2 bases, and 12 bases lay outside the gene matches. In nucleotides, the CDR3 is TGTGCCAGCAGCTTAAAGGAGGTAGCGGGAGCGTGGGAGACCCAGTACTTC. Translated: CASSLKEVAGAWETQYF.

A word on this clone: Other DNA sequences in the sample encode the same CDR3. The CDR3 reads CASSLGLAVTGELFF. DNA for the CDR3: TGTGCCAGCAGCTTAGGACTAGCTGTCACCGGGGAGCTGTTTTTT. J is TRBJ2-2 and V is TRBV13, with TRBD2 as a possible D gene (6 bases). Germline V lookup: CDR1 PRHDT, CDR2 FYEKMQ (reference sequence). V lost 0 bases and J 4 bases, leaving 9 bases between the germline ends. This CDR3 comprises 15 residues.

V and J are TRBV5-1 and TRBJ2-1; 15 bases map to TRBD2. The CDR3 is 18 residues long. The V and J ends lost 0 bases and 8 bases, in that order; junction bases with no gene match: 9. CDR1 is SGHRS and CDR2 is YFSETQ in the germline V gene. In DNA, the CDR3 is TGCGCCAGCAGCTTGGCCCCCGGACTAGCGGGGGGGCCCTATGAGCAGTTCTTC. As protein: CASSLAPGLAGGPYEQFF. Variable domain in full (rest from reference TRBV5-1 and TRBJ2-1): KAGVTQTPRYLIKTRGQQVTLSCSPISGHRSVSWYQQTPGQGLQFLFEYFSETQRNKGNFPGRFSGRQFSNSRSEMNVSTLELGDSALYLCASSLAPGLAGGPYEQFFGPGTRLTVL.

The chain is built from TRBV6-5 and TRBJ1-1; 8 nucleotides align to TRBD1. With 2 bases clipped from V and 4 bases from J, the junction kept 9 bases outside the gene matches. This CDR3 region has 16 residues. Germline-derived CDR1 and CDR2 are MNHEY and SVGAGI. The CDR3 region has the DNA TGTGCCAGCAGTTACCTCTCAGGGGGCATAGGCACTGAAGCTTTCTTT. It is translated as CASSYLSGGIGTEAFF.

Here the CDR3 DNA reads TGCAGCGTTGCACAGGGTAATAATTCACCCCTCCACTTT. Translated, it gives CSVAQGNNSPLHF. The chain carries TRBV29-1 and TRBJ1-6, with D tentatively TRBD1 (6 bases). This CDR3 region has 13 residues. Per the germline V gene, CDR1 is SQVTM and CDR2 is ANQGSEA. V lost 4 bases and J lost 5, with 9 bases in between.

The rearrangement links TRBV7-2 to TRBJ2-5, with TRBD1 matching over 11 bases. With V trimmed by 5 bases and J by 4 bases, 3 bases remained unmatched. The CDR3 spans 14 residues. The V gene's germline CDR1 is SGHTA and CDR2 FQGNSA. CDR3 nucleotides: TGTGCCAGCAGCCGGACAGGGGGCTTAGAGACCCAGTACTTC. Its translation: CASSRTGGLETQYF.

The chain uses TRBV9 and TRBJ2-1, with D tentatively TRBD2 (5 bases). This CDR3 is built from 18 residues. Between the trimmed V and J ends, which lost 0 bases and 4 bases, there was a span of 20 bases. The germline CDR1 and CDR2 sequences are SGDLS and YYNGEE. The CDR3 reads CASSVALRTRGPYNEQFF. CDR3 DNA sequence: TGTGCCAGCAGCGTAGCCCTGCGTACCCGCGGGCCTTACAATGAGCAGTTCTTC.

CDR3: CAISKQSNYGYTF. The CDR3 region has the DNA TGTGCCATCAGCAAACAGAGTAACTATGGCTACACCTTC. The chain has TRBV10-3 and TRBJ1-2; D remains unclear. This CDR3 spans 13 amino acids. Germline values: CDR1 ENHRY, CDR2 SYGVKD. Trimming shortened V by 6 bases and J by 1 base, and 9 bases separated the two germline ends.

CDR3 nucleotide sequence: TGCGCCAGCAGCCCCGACAGGGAACGGGAGACCCAGTACTTC. Translating it yields CASSPDRERETQYF. V usage is TRBV5-1 and J usage is TRBJ2-5, with 7 nucleotides matching TRBD1. Losses at the gene ends were 4 bases for V and 5 bases for J; bases not matched to a gene: 8. The germline V gene encodes CDR1 SGHRS and CDR2 YFSETQ. The CDR3 totals 14 residues.

The chain joins TRBV30 to TRBJ1-2; D unresolved. The CDR3 sequence is 12 residues long. Germline V CDR1 and CDR2: GTSNPN, SVGIG (reference sequence). Trimming stripped 1 base from V and 8 bases from J, with 11 bases between. The CDR3 coding sequence is TGTGCCTGGAGTGACCGGGTAAGCGGCTACACCTTC. This encodes CAWSDRVSGYTF.

This clone was counted once. This CDR3 reads CASSREQGRAGELFF. The CDR3 bases are TGCGCCAGCAGTCGGGAACAGGGTCGGGCCGGGGAGCTGTTTTTT. V is TRBV23-1 and J is TRBJ2-2; tentatively, D is TRBD1 (6 bases). TRBV23-1 is an ORF for which the function is uncertain. The CDR3 totals 15 residues. Trimming took 4 bases from V and 6 from J, leaving 15 bases between them.

The chain links TRBV9 to TRBJ1-2, with TRBD1 matching over 7 bases. In germline, CDR1 is SGDLS, CDR2 YYNGEE. Losses at the gene ends were 0 bases for V and 7 bases for J; bases not matched to a gene: 9. This CDR3 region has 15 residues. The CDR3 DNA is TGTGCCAGCAGCGTAGTTCCCCAGGGGGGTAGTGGCTACACCTTC. Its translation is CASSVVPQGGSGYTF. The full variable domain, completed using reference TRBV9 and TRBJ1-2, is DSGVTQTPKHLITATGQRVTLRCSPRSGDLSVYWYQQSLDQGLQFLIQYYNGEERAKGNILERFSAQQFPDLHSELNLSSLELGDSALYFCASSVVPQGGSGYTFGSGTRLTVV.

This clone was picked up a small number of times. J is TRBJ2-7 and V is TRBV30; 9 bases are shared with TRBD2. The junction had 7 bases not matched to a gene; V was cut back by 1 base and J by 3 bases. The CDR3 extends over 15 amino acids. CDR1 is GTSNPN and CDR2 is SVGIG in the germline V gene (reference sequence). CDR3 residues: CAWSAGAGGSYEQYF. CDR3 nucleotides: TGTGCCTGGAGTGCGGGTGCGGGGGGGAGCTACGAGCAGTACTTC. The variable domain in full, with the rest retrieved from reference TRBV30 and TRBJ2-7, is SQTIHQWPATLVQPVGSPLSLECTVEGTSNPNLYWYRQAAGRGLQLLFYSVGIGQISSEVPQNLSASRPQDRQFILSSKKLLLSDSGFYLCAWSAGAGGSYEQYFGPGTRLTVT.

The chain has TRBV4-1 and TRBJ2-5; no clear D. The germline V and J ends were trimmed by 0 bases and 2 bases, with 4 bases remaining between them. Germline values: CDR1 MGHRA, CDR2 YSYEKL. This CDR3 comprises 13 residues. CDR3 DNA: TGCGCCAGCAGCCAAGATGAGCAAGAGACCCAGTACTTC. Encoded protein: CASSQDEQETQYF.

The chain carries TRBV18 and TRBJ1-1; 10 nucleotides agree with TRBD1. This CDR3 is 14 amino acids long. The germline V gene encodes CDR1 KGHSH and CDR2 LQKENI. The V gene end was trimmed by 4 bases and the J gene end by 8 bases; junction bases not matched to a gene: 7. Written as DNA, the CDR3 is TGTGCCAGCTCACTCCGCGACAGGGGGCACGAAGCTTTCTTT. It is translated as CASSLRDRGHEAFF. Looking up the rest from reference TRBV18 and TRBJ1-1 gives the full variable domain: NAGVMQNPRHLVRRRGQEARLRCSPMKGHSHVYWYRQLPEEGLKFMVYLQKENIIDESGMPKERFSAEFPKEGPSILRIQQVVRGDSAAYFCASSLRDRGHEAFFGQGTRLTVV.

The V and J genes are TRBV6-1 and TRBJ2-7, with 12 bases fitting TRBD2. V lost 6 bases and J lost 5; bases outside the gene matches: 8. The CDR3 is 15 amino acids. Germline-derived CDR1 and CDR2 are MNHNS and SASEGT. CDR3: CASSSLAGGPHEQYF. The CDR3 coding sequence is TGTGCCAGCAGCTCTCTAGCGGGAGGGCCCCACGAGCAGTACTTC.